These 20 T cell receptor beta chains were all obtained from the same sample, sequenced in a study of shared clonotypes between healthy human individuals. Data came from immunoSEQ multiplex PCR; TCRdb stores just in-frame clones and leaves some out. The table lists some 550,000 clones, almost 97% of them singletons. The sequenced material came from naive CD4+ T cells sorted from blood. Subset specified: CD45RA+ positively selected. These receptors all stem from a woman in her twenties or thirties in good health.

The chain carries TRBV6-1 and TRBJ1-2; D gene unclear. The V end was cut by 4 bases, the J end by 4 bases, with 10 bases between. This CDR3 contains 13 residues. Germline CDR1 is MNHNS and CDR2 is SASEGT. The CDR3 DNA reads as TGTGCCAGCAGTGGCGGTCAGGCCTATGGCTACACCTTC. This sequence encodes CASSGGQAYGYTF.

The rearrangement joins TRBV19 to TRBJ1-5; TRBD1 might be the D (5 bases). The V end lost 6 bases, the J end lost 2 bases, and 11 bases lay between the germline ends. The CDR3 consists of 14 residues. CDR1 and CDR2 (germline): LNHDA, SQIVND (reference sequence). The CDR3 sequence is CASRGQGGNQPQHF. The CDR3 coding sequence is TGTGCCAGTAGAGGCCAGGGTGGCAATCAGCCCCAGCATTTT.

This sequence joins TRBV6-6 and TRBJ1-6, with D possibly matching TRBD1 (5 bases). Germline V gene sequence: CDR1 MNHNY, CDR2 SVGAGI (reference sequence). The CDR3 runs 15 residues. V was trimmed by 6 bases and J by 5 bases, leaving 14 bases between them. The DNA of the CDR3 is TGTGCCAGCAGCGAGGGACCAATAAATAATTCACCCCTCCACTTT. Residues: CASSEGPINNSPLHF.

The gene calls are TRBV9 and TRBJ1-5; 7 bases match TRBD1. CDR1 is SGDLS, CDR2 YYNGEE, per germline. The CDR3 spans 14 residues. Unmatched junction bases numbered 8, after V lost 4 bases and J lost 7 bases. CDR3 region: CASSTGQVGQPQHF. In DNA form, the CDR3 reads TGTGCCAGCAGCACCGGACAGGTGGGGCAGCCCCAGCATTTT.

This sequence joins TRBV6-1 and TRBJ2-5; D is tentatively TRBD1 or TRBD2 (8 bases each). The germline gives CDR1 MNHNS, CDR2 SASEGT. V lost 4 bases to trimming and J lost 6 bases, with 15 bases between them. The length of the CDR3 is 14 residues. CDR3: CASSGSGDRKTQYF. The DNA of the CDR3 is TGTGCCAGCAGTGGTAGCGGGGACAGGAAGACCCAGTACTTC.

With respect to this clone: At the DNA level, this CDR3 is encoded by other sequences in the same sample as well. The J gene is TRBJ2-5, the V gene TRBV5-1, with 7 positions matching TRBD1. The CDR3 is 14 amino acids. The trim removed 3 bases at V and 1 base at J, leaving 3 bases unmatched. CDR1 is SGHRS and CDR2 is YFSETQ in the germline V gene. The CDR3 reads CASSSGTVQETQYF. The CDR3 nucleotides read TGCGCCAGCAGCTCTGGGACAGTCCAAGAGACCCAGTACTTC.

This chain links TRBV5-1 with TRBJ1-4, with 9 bases aligning to TRBD1. V gave up 1 base and J gave up 7 bases; unmatched junction bases: 5. This CDR3 is built from 15 residues. CDR1 and CDR2 (germline): SGHRS, YFSETQ. Here the CDR3 reads CASSLSTGGGEKLFF. CDR3 bases: TGCGCCAGCAGCTTGTCGACAGGGGGAGGTGAAAAACTGTTTTTT.

About this clone itself: The sample contains more than one DNA sequence encoding this CDR3. The chain joins TRBV28 to TRBJ1-5; D gene unclear. The CDR3 spans 13 residues. Germline V gene sequence: CDR1 MDHEN, CDR2 SYDVKM. Between the trimmed V and J ends, which lost 3 bases and 4 bases, there was a span of 7 bases. The DNA for the CDR3 is TGTGCCAGCAGTTTGGACGGGAATCAGCCCCAGCATTTT. This translates into CASSLDGNQPQHF.

The chain combines TRBV18 with TRBJ1-6; D gene ambiguous. The CDR3 sequence is 15 residues long. The V and J ends lost 2 bases and 10 bases respectively, with 15 bases between them. Germline loops: CDR1 KGHSH, CDR2 LQKENI. The CDR3 reads CASSPREAYGSPLHF. DNA of the CDR3: TGTGCCAGCTCACCAAGGGAAGCTTACGGATCACCCCTCCACTTT.

The chain recombines TRBV19 with TRBJ2-5, with 7 bases fitting TRBD1. In germline, CDR1 is LNHDA, CDR2 SQIVND (reference sequence). V shed 4 bases and J 2 bases; nucleotides not matched to a gene: 1. This CDR3 comprises 13 residues. The CDR3 coding sequence is TGTGCCAGTAGTACGGGACAGCAAGAGACCCAGTACTTC. Its protein is CASSTGQQETQYF.

Here the CDR3 DNA reads TGTGCCAGCAGTCCGGACAGGGGGAACCAAGTGGATGGCTACACCTTC. Amino acid sequence: CASSPDRGNQVDGYTF. This chain links TRBV2 with TRBJ1-2; 10 bases are a match to TRBD1. V dropped 5 bases and J dropped 6; count of bases not matched to a gene: 12. The CDR3 covers 16 residues. CDR1 is SNHLY, CDR2 FYNNEI, per germline.

The V call is TRBV5-1, the J call TRBJ2-5; a weak D match, TRBD2 (5 bases). The tail of the sequence fits TRBJ2-7 better, so the J call may be wrong. The CDR3 runs to 15 residues. Germline V CDR1 and CDR2: SGHRS, YFSETQ. CDR3 coding DNA: TGCGCCAGCAGCTTTGGAGGAGGTTGGACGGTCGAGCAGTACTTC. Translating it yields CASSFGGGWTVEQYF.

The rearrangement uses TRBV25-1 and TRBJ1-5, with D tentatively TRBD1 (6 bases). V was shortened by 3 bases and J by 0 bases, with 18 bases between the two germline ends. The germline CDR1 and CDR2 sequences are MGHDK and SYGVNS. The CDR3 is made up of 18 amino acids. The CDR3 nucleotides are TGTGCCAGCAGTGATTGGGGGCCCTCTGGATTTAGCAATCAGCCCCAGCATTTT. Translating gives CASSDWGPSGFSNQPQHF.

The chain employs TRBV18 and TRBJ1-2; 7 bases line up with TRBD1. V shed 5 bases and J 3 bases; nucleotides not matched to a gene: 9. CDR3 length equals 15 residues. In germline, CDR1 is KGHSH, CDR2 LQKENI. Here the CDR3 DNA reads TGTGCCAGCTCAGAGGACAGGAGATCACACTATGGCTACACCTTC. Translated, it gives CASSEDRRSHYGYTF. Drawing the rest from reference TRBV18 and TRBJ1-2, the complete variable domain is NAGVMQNPRHLVRRRGQEARLRCSPMKGHSHVYWYRQLPEEGLKFMVYLQKENIIDESGMPKERFSAEFPKEGPSILRIQQVVRGDSAAYFCASSEDRRSHYGYTFGSGTRLTVV.

The CDR3 nucleotides are TGCGCCAGCAGTGAGGAGGTTAGCGATGAGTTCTTC. This encodes CASSEEVSDEFF. This sequence joins TRBV10-1 and TRBJ2-1, with D possibly being TRBD2 (5 bases). V shed 2 bases and J shed 14 bases, with 13 bases lying between them. The CDR3 consists of 12 residues. Germline-derived CDR1 and CDR2 are WNHNN and SYGVQD (reference sequence).

The chain is built from TRBV2 and TRBJ2-7; 8 nucleotides align to TRBD2. From germline, CDR1 is SNHLY and CDR2 FYNNEI. V trimming: 7 bases; J trimming: 3 bases; junction bases outside the gene matches: 11. The CDR3 spans 15 residues. CDR3 sequence (DNA): TGTGCCAGCAACCGGGGGGGGCGTAAGTTCTACGAGCAGTACTTC. Its translation is CASNRGGRKFYEQYF.

The chain uses TRBV25-1 and TRBJ2-7; possibly TRBD2 for D (7 bases). The CDR3 is 15 residues long. V gave up 8 bases and J gave up 5 bases, with 22 bases separating them. The germline V gene encodes CDR1 MGHDK and CDR2 SYGVNS. The CDR3 is CASRGRGGAANEQYF. The CDR3 nucleotides read TGTGCCAGCCGAGGCCGTGGGGGGGCGGCTAACGAGCAGTACTTC.

This rearrangement joins TRBV30 to TRBJ2-7; D gene ambiguous. CDR3 length: 12 amino acids. The germline V gene has CDR1 GTSNPN and CDR2 SVGIG (reference sequence). V was pared by 2 bases and J by 2 bases, with 7 bases between. CDR3 nucleotides: TGTGCCTGGAGTAAACAAACCTACGAGCAGTACTTC. Translating it yields CAWSKQTYEQYF.

This rearrangement joins TRBV2 to TRBJ1-2, with D uncertain. Germline V gene lookup returns CDR1 SNHLY and CDR2 FYNNEI. V lost 4 bases, J lost 2 bases, and 11 bases lay in between. The CDR3 is made up of 14 amino acids. The CDR3 region has the DNA TGTGCCAGCAGTGTGGGGTTTTTCAACTATGGCTACACCTTC. Protein product: CASSVGFFNYGYTF.

The chain has TRBV7-2 and TRBJ1-4, with D possibly matching TRBD1 (5 bases). Germline V lookup: CDR1 SGHTA, CDR2 FQGNSA. The CDR3 is 16 amino acids. The V end was cut by 5 bases, the J end by 5 bases, with 18 bases between. In DNA form, the CDR3 reads TGTGCCAGCAGCCCAACCAGGGCCACGCGAAATGAAAAACTGTTTTTT. This encodes CASSPTRATRNEKLFF.